These 17 T cell receptor beta chains originate from one sample sequenced in a study of T cell repertoires in cytomegalovirus infection. Their antigens remain unidentified. Each CDR3 protein is one row after TCRdb ran MiXCR on the reads. In the table there are around 800,000 distinct CDR3 sequences, around a third of which are singletons. Sample: cultured CD8+ T cells from PBMCs, taken from culture after CMV antigen stimulation. The source is a human donor in good health (CMV status not recorded). Some clones in this sample may be carry-over from other donors' samples.

This clonotype was detected many times. The rearrangement links TRBV7-6 to TRBJ1-1; 7 bases agree with TRBD1. Trimming at V came to 2 bases and at J to 0 bases, leaving 12 bases not matched to a gene. The CDR3 runs to 18 residues. CDR1 is SGHVS and CDR2 is FNYEAQ in the germline V gene. The CDR3 bases are TGTGCCAGCAGCTTACGGGGGGAGACAGGGCCGATGAACACTGAAGCTTTCTTT. This translates into CASSLRGETGPMNTEAFF.

Ten or more counts support this clonotype. The chain has TRBV12-3 or TRBV12-4 and TRBJ2-6, with TRBD1 identical over 7 bases. Trimming took 5 bases from V and 0 from J; bases not matched to a gene: 13. The length of the CDR3 is 19 residues. This CDR3 is CASSGFRDSRVSGANVLTF. The CDR3 nucleotides are TGTGCCAGCAGTGGTTTCCGGGACAGCAGAGTCTCTGGGGCCAACGTCCTGACTTTC.

This chain links TRBV6-6 with TRBJ1-1; D not certain. The ends were cut back, 0 bases at V and 3 bases at J, with 8 bases in the middle. Germline assignment: CDR1 MNHNY and CDR2 SVGAGI (reference sequence). The CDR3 spans 14 residues. In nucleotides, the CDR3 is TGTGCCAGCAGTTACTCGAACGCTTACACTGAAGCTTTCTTT. Protein product: CASSYSNAYTEAFF.

The chain carries TRBV27 and TRBJ2-5; no definite D call. The V gene's germline CDR1 is MNHEY and CDR2 SMNVEV (reference sequence). V was clipped by 4 bases and J by 4 bases, with 10 bases between them. This CDR3 is built from 13 residues. Written as DNA, the CDR3 is TGTGCCAGCAGTTCCTGGAAATTAGAGACCCAGTACTTC. It translates to CASSSWKLETQYF.

This clonotype was detected only a few times. The chain uses TRBV3-1 and TRBJ1-2; D gene unclear. The CDR3 loop spans 12 amino acids. The V and J ends lost 8 bases and 8 bases respectively, with 15 bases between them. Germline CDR1 is LGHDT and CDR2 is YNNKEL (reference sequence). The CDR3 DNA reads as TGTGCCAGCGAAGGCTCTTGGGGAGGCTACACCTTC. This gives the protein CASEGSWGGYTF. The whole variable domain, filled in from reference TRBV3-1 and TRBJ1-2, reads DTAVSQTPKYLVTQMGNDKSIKCEQNLGHDTMYWYKQDSKKFLKIMFSYNNKELIINETVPNRFSPKSPDKAHLNLHINSLELGDSAVYFCASEGSWGGYTFGSGTRLTVV.

This clonotype was detected only a few times. The rearrangement joins TRBV7-9 to TRBJ2-1; 7 bases align to TRBD2. Per the germline V gene, CDR1 is SEHNR and CDR2 is FQNEAQ (reference sequence). V gave up 1 base and J gave up 7 bases; unmatched junction bases: 7. The CDR3 runs 15 residues. Here the CDR3 reads CASSLVSGGRNEQFF. CDR3 bases: TGTGCCAGCAGCTTAGTGTCGGGGGGTCGAAATGAGCAGTTCTTC.

This chain connects TRBV29-1 to TRBJ2-1; 9 bases agree with TRBD2. CDR1 and CDR2 from the germline V gene are SQVTM and ANQGSEA. After removal of 2 bases from V and 6 bases from J, the junction contained 11 bases not matched to a gene. The CDR3 covers 16 residues. The CDR3 bases are TGCAGCGTTGAATTGGCCCCTAGCGGGGAGCTCAATGAGCAGTTCTTC. Encoded protein: CSVELAPSGELNEQFF.

This clonotype was detected many times. This sequence joins TRBV12-3 or TRBV12-4 and TRBJ2-3; no reliable D call. The CDR3 loop spans 14 amino acids. V lost 3 bases and J 1 base, leaving 8 bases between the germline ends. CDR3 amino acids: CASSFVGGTDTQYF. The CDR3 DNA reads TGTGCCAGCAGTTTCGTTGGGGGCACAGATACGCAGTATTTT.

This chain links TRBV12-3 or TRBV12-4 with TRBJ2-1, with 7 bases identical to TRBD1. The V gene end was trimmed by 0 bases and the J gene end by 8 bases; junction bases not matched to a gene: 4. This CDR3 has 14 residues. CDR3 in DNA: TGTGCCAGCAGTTTAGCCGACAGGGAGCATGAGCAGTTCTTC. It is translated as CASSLADREHEQFF.

The V call is TRBV20-1, the J call TRBJ2-1; 10 nucleotides line up with TRBD2. This CDR3 comprises 16 residues. Losses at the gene ends were 0 bases for V and 2 bases for J; bases not matched to a gene: 4. Per the germline V gene, CDR1 is DFQATT and CDR2 is SNEGSKA (reference sequence). CDR3 sequence: CSARDHLAGAYNEQFF. The CDR3 DNA reads as TGCAGTGCTAGAGATCATCTAGCGGGGGCCTACAATGAGCAGTTCTTC.

This clonotype was counted many times. The chain is built from TRBV7-2 and TRBJ2-7, with D unresolved. This CDR3 contains 13 residues. Germline V lookup: CDR1 SGHTA, CDR2 FQGNSA. The V end was cut by 3 bases, the J end by 7 bases, with 13 bases between. CDR3 nucleotide sequence: TGTGCCAGCAGCTTTCTTTCTAGACCTGAGCAGTACTTC. It translates to CASSFLSRPEQYF.

In this sample, this clonotype turned up a few times. The rearrangement links TRBV2 to TRBJ1-2, with a tentative D call TRBD1 (5 bases). V lost 10 bases and J 0 bases, leaving 18 bases between the germline ends. This CDR3 has 15 amino acids. Germline V gives CDR1 SNHLY, CDR2 FYNNEI. This CDR3 is CATRGGPLANYGYTF. In DNA form, the CDR3 reads TGTGCCACCCGGGGCGGGCCCCTAGCTAACTATGGCTACACCTTC.

This clonotype was recorded a few times. This chain connects TRBV12-3 or TRBV12-4 to TRBJ2-1; a possible D gene is TRBD2 (5 bases). The CDR3 is 11 amino acids. Between the trimmed V and J ends, which lost 3 bases and 11 bases, there was a span of 8 bases. CDR3 region: CASSFGEKQFF. The DNA of the CDR3 is TGTGCCAGCAGTTTCGGGGAAAAGCAGTTCTTC.

This clonotype occurred a few times. This chain uses TRBV27 with TRBJ1-3; possible D gene TRBD1, 5 bases. V lost 6 bases and J lost 0, with 12 bases in between. Germline CDR1 reads MNHEY; CDR2 reads SMNVEV (reference sequence). The CDR3 has 15 amino acids. The CDR3 DNA is TGTGCCAGCAGAAGAGAGGGGTTCTCTGGAAACACCATATATTTT. It yields the protein CASRREGFSGNTIYF.

There are many counts of this clonotype. The CDR3 nucleotides are TGTGCCAGCAGCTTGGCTTCGGCGGGGGGCTTAAATACGCAGTATTTT. Translation gives CASSLASAGGLNTQYF. The V and J genes are TRBV7-6 and TRBJ2-3, with 8 bases matching TRBD2. Unmatched junction bases numbered 12, after V lost 3 bases and J lost 7 bases. CDR3 length equals 16 residues. The germline V gene encodes CDR1 SGHVS and CDR2 FNYEAQ.

This clonotype was picked up a small number of times. V and J are TRBV7-9 and TRBJ2-1, with 11 bases matching TRBD1. J was trimmed by 7 bases and V by 5 bases; bases with no gene match: 16. CDR3 length: 18 residues. From germline, CDR1 is SEHNR and CDR2 FQNEAQ (reference sequence). The CDR3 here is CASSPRTGGSDYRNEQFF. The CDR3 nucleotides are TGTGCCAGCAGCCCAAGGACAGGGGGCTCGGACTACCGTAATGAGCAGTTCTTC.

This clonotype came up once. The V call is TRBV27, the J call TRBJ2-2; D not certain. V was cut by 8 bases and J by 1 base, with 11 bases left in between. Per the germline V gene, CDR1 is MNHEY and CDR2 is SMNVEV (reference sequence). CDR3 size: 14 residues. The DNA for the CDR3 is TGTGCCAGCTTGGCACCAATGAACACCGGGGAGCTGTTTTTT. Translation gives CASLAPMNTGELFF.